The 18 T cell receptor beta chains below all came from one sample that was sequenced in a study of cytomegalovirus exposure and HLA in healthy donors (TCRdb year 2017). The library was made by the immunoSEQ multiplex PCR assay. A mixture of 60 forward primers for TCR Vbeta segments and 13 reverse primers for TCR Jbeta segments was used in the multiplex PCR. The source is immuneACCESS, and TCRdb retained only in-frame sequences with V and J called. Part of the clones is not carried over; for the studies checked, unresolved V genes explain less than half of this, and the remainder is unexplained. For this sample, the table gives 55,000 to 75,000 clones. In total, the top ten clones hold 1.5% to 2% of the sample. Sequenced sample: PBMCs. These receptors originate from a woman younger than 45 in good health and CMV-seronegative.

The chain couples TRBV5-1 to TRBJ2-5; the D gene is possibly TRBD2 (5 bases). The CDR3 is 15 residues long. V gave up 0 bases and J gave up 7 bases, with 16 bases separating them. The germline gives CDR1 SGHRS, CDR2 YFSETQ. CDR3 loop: CASSLAGELEGTQYF. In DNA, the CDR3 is TGCGCCAGCAGCTTGGCCGGGGAACTAGAGGGGACCCAGTACTTC.

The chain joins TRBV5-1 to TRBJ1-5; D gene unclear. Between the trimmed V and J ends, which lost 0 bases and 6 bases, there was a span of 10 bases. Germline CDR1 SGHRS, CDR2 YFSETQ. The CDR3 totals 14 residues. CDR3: CASSLVPTGQPQHF. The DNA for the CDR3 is TGCGCCAGCAGCTTGGTCCCTACGGGTCAGCCCCAGCATTTT.

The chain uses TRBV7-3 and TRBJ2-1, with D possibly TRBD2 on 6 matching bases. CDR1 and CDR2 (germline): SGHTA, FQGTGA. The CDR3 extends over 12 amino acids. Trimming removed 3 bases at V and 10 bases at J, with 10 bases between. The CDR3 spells CASSFAGREQFF. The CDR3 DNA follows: TGTGCCAGCAGCTTTGCGGGGCGGGAGCAGTTCTTC.

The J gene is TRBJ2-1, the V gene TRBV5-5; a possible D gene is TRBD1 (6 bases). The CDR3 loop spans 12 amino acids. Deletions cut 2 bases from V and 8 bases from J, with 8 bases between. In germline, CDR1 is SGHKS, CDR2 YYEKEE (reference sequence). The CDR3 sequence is CASSLGGDEQFF. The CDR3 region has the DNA TGTGCCAGCAGCTTAGGGGGAGATGAGCAGTTCTTC.

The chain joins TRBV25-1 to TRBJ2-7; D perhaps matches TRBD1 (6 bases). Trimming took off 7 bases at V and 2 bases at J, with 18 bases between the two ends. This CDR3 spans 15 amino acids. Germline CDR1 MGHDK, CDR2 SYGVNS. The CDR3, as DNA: TGTGCCAGCACCCAGTTGGGGGCGGACGCCTACGAGCAGTACTTC. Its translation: CASTQLGADAYEQYF.

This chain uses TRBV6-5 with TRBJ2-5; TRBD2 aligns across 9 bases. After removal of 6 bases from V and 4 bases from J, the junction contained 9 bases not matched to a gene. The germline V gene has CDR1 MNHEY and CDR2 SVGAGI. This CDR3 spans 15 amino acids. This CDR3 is CASSPRPAGGETQYF. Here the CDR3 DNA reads TGTGCCAGCAGCCCCCGCCCAGCGGGAGGAGAGACCCAGTACTTC.

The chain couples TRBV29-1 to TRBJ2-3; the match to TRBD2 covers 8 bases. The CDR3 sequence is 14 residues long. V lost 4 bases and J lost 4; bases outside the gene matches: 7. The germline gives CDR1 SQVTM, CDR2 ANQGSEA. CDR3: CSVVGRGAADTQYF. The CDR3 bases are TGCAGCGTTGTCGGGCGGGGGGCGGCAGATACGCAGTATTTT.

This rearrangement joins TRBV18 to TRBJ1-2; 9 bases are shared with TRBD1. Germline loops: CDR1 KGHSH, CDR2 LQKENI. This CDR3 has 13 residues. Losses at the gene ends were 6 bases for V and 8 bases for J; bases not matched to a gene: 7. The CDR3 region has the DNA TGTGCCAGCTCCCCCGGGACAGGGAAAGGCTACACCTTC. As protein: CASSPGTGKGYTF.

CDR3 coding DNA: TGTGCCAGCAGCCCCTCTAGTGGGTCCGGGGAGCTGTTTTTT. Protein product: CASSPSSGSGELFF. The genes are TRBV9 and TRBJ2-2; D is unclear. Trimming removed 4 bases from V and 6 bases from J, with 13 bases in between. The CDR3 sequence is 14 residues long. CDR1 is SGDLS and CDR2 is YYNGEE in the germline V gene.

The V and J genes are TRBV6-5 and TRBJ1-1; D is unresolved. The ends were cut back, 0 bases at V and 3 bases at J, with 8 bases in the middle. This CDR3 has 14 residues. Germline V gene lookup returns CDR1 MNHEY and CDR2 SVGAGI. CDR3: CASSYSRGDTEAFF. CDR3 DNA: TGTGCCAGCAGTTACTCACGGGGAGACACTGAAGCTTTCTTT.

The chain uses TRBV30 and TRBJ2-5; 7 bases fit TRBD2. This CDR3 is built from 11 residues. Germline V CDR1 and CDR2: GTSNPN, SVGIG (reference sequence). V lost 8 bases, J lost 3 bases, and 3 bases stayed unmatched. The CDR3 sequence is CAGGREETQYF. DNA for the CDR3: TGTGCCGGGGGGAGGGAAGAGACCCAGTACTTC.

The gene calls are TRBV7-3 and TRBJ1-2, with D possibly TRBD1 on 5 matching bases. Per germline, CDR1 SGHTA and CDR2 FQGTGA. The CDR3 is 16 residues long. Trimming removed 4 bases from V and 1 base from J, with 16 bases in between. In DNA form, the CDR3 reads TGTGCCAGCAGCTCCGCGACGACAGTGTTTAACTATGGCTACACCTTC. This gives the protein CASSSATTVFNYGYTF.

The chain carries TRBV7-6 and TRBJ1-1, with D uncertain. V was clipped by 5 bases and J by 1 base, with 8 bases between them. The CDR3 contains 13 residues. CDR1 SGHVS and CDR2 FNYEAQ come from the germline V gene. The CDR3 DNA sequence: TGTGCCAGCAGCCCCACGGGGAACACTGAAGCTTTCTTT. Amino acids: CASSPTGNTEAFF.

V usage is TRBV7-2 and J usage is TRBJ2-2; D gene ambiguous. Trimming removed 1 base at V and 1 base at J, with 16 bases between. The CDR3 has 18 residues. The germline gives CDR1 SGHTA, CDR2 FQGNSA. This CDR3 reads CASSLVAALTLNTGELFF. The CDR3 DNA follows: TGTGCCAGCAGCTTAGTGGCGGCCCTCACCCTGAACACCGGGGAGCTGTTTTTT. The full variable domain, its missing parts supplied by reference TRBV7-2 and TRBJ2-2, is GAGVSQSPSNKVTEKGKDVELRCDPISGHTALYWYRQSLGQGLEFLIYFQGNSAPDKSGLPSDRFSAERTGGSVSTLTIQRTQQEDSAVYLCASSLVAALTLNTGELFFGEGSRLTVL.

As DNA, the CDR3 is TGTGCCACTCCGACAGGGAGTGACTATGGCTACACCTTC. Translation gives CATPTGSDYGYTF. V gene TRBV28 combines with J gene TRBJ1-2; 7 bases fit TRBD1. The CDR3 contains 13 residues. Germline V gives CDR1 MDHEN, CDR2 SYDVKM. After removal of 10 bases from V and 3 bases from J, the junction contained 8 bases not matched to a gene.

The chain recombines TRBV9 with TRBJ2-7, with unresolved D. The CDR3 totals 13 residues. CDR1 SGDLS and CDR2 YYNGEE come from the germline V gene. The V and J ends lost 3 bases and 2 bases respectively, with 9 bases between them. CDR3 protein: CASSAPQTYEQYF. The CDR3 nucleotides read TGTGCCAGCAGCGCTCCTCAGACCTACGAGCAGTACTTC.

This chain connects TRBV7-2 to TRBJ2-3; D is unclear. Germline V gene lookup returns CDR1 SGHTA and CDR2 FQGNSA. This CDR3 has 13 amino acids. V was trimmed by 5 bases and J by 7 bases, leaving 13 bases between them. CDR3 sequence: CASSPTRDNTQYF. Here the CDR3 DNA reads TGTGCCAGCAGCCCTACCCGTGACAATACGCAGTATTTT. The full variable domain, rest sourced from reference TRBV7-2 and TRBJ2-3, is GAGVSQSPSNKVTEKGKDVELRCDPISGHTALYWYRQSLGQGLEFLIYFQGNSAPDKSGLPSDRFSAERTGGSVSTLTIQRTQQEDSAVYLCASSPTRDNTQYFGPGTRLTVL.

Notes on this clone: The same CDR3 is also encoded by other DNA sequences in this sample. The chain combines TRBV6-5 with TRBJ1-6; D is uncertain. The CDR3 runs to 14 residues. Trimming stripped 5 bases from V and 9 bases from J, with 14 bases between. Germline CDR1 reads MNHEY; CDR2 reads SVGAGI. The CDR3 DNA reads TGTGCCAGCAGTCAGACCGCTGGAGGTTCACCCCTCCACTTT. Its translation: CASSQTAGGSPLHF.